The 7 T cell receptor beta chains below come from one sample, sequenced in a study of cytomegalovirus exposure and HLA in healthy donors. Primers: 60 Vbeta forward and 13 Jbeta reverse. Some clones are missing from TCRdb's copy, which holds only in-frame ones; the method was immunoSEQ multiplex PCR. The table has approximately 160,000 clones, under 90% seen once. The sequenced sample was PBMCs. These receptors all come from a man in his late teens or twenties in good health and CMV-seronegative.

This sequence joins TRBV7-9 and TRBJ2-7, with TRBD1 matching 7 bases. Looked up from germline, CDR1 is SEHNR and CDR2 is FQNEAQ (reference sequence). V gave up 5 bases and J gave up 1 base; unmatched junction bases: 8. The CDR3 spans 15 residues. The CDR3 loop is CASSPLGTASYEQYF. As DNA, the CDR3 is TGTGCCAGCAGCCCGTTAGGGACAGCATCCTACGAGCAGTACTTC.

CDR3 DNA sequence: TGTGCCAGCAGTTTTTCCGGACTCGTCGAGCAGTACTTC. It yields the protein CASSFSGLVEQYF. The chain uses TRBV27 and TRBJ2-7, with D perhaps TRBD2 (5 bases). Trimming shortened V by 3 bases and J by 6 bases, and 12 bases separated the two germline ends. Per germline, CDR1 MNHEY and CDR2 SMNVEV (reference sequence). The CDR3 consists of 13 residues.

There are a few counts of this clone. V is TRBV19 and J is TRBJ1-3; 7 positions match TRBD1. Germline V gives CDR1 LNHDA, CDR2 SQIVND (reference sequence). V dropped 3 bases and J dropped 0; count of bases not matched to a gene: 11. This CDR3 is built from 18 residues. CDR3 nucleotides: TGTGCCAGTAGTATCCGGGGACAGTCCCTTTTCTCTGGAAACACCATATATTTT. Its protein is CASSIRGQSLFSGNTIYF.

The J gene is TRBJ2-1, the V gene TRBV6-5; D may be TRBD2 (6 bases). V lost 0 bases, J lost 8 bases, and 17 bases lay in between. The V gene's germline CDR1 is MNHEY and CDR2 SVGAGI. This CDR3 region has 16 residues. Written as DNA, the CDR3 is TGTGCCAGCAGTTACTCCGATACTAGCCTAGCCTATGAGCAGTTCTTC. Translated: CASSYSDTSLAYEQFF.

The chain recombines TRBV5-1 with TRBJ2-2, with 11 bases aligning to TRBD2. Germline V gives CDR1 SGHRS, CDR2 YFSETQ. V dropped 4 bases and J dropped 9; count of bases not matched to a gene: 8. CDR3 length: 15 residues. CDR3 in amino acids: CASSMGLAVDWELFF. The CDR3 DNA follows: TGCGCCAGCAGCATGGGACTAGCGGTGGACTGGGAGCTGTTTTTT.

The chain recombines TRBV21-1 with TRBJ2-7; the table names TRBD2, a call not compared with the DNA. TRBV21-1 is termed a pseudogene. The CDR3 sequence is 16 residues long. CDR3 sequence reads: CASMGIRLEDPYEQYF. Here the CDR3 DNA reads TGTGCCAGCATGGGGATACGACTAGAAGATCCCTACGAGCAGTACTTC.

This clone was detected a few times. The J gene is TRBJ1-1, the V gene TRBV27; no reliable D call. Germline V gives CDR1 MNHEY, CDR2 SMNVEV (reference sequence). V dropped 1 base and J dropped 2 bases, with 20 bases sitting between them. The CDR3 is 18 amino acids. The CDR3, as DNA: TGTGCCAGCAGTTTATTATCGGTCTCCAGGCCAGCCAACACTGAAGCTTTCTTT. Protein sequence: CASSLLSVSRPANTEAFF.